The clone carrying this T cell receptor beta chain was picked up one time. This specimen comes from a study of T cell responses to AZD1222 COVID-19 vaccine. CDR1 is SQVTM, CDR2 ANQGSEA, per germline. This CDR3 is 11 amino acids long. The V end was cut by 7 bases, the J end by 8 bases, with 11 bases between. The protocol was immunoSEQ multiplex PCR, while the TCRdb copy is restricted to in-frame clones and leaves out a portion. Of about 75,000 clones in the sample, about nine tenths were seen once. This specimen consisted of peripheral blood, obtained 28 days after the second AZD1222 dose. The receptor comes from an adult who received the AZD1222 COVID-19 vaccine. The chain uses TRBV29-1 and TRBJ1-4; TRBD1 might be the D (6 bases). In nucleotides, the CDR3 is TGCAGCGCGCATGACAGGGAAAAACTGTTTTTT. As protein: CSAHDREKLFF.